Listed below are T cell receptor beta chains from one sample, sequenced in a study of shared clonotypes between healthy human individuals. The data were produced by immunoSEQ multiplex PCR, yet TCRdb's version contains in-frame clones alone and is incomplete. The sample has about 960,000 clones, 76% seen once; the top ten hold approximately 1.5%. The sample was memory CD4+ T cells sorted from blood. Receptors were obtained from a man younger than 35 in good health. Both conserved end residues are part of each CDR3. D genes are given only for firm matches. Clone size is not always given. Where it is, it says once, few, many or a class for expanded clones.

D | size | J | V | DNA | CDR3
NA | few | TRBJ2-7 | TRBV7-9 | TGTGCCAGCAGCTTAGTCCCGAGTGCCTACGAGCAGTACTTC | CASSLVPSAYEQYF
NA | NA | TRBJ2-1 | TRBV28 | TGTGCCAGCAGTTTTGACTACTACAATGAGCAGTTCTTC | CASSFDYYNEQFF
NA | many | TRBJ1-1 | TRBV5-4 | TGTGCCACCACCACCCCGAACACTGAAGCTTTCTTT | CATTTPNTEAFF
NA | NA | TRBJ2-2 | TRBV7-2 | TGTGCCAGCAGCTTAGTAGCGGTGAACACCGGGGAGCTGTTTTTT | CASSLVAVNTGELFF
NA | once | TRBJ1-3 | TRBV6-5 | TGTGCCAGCAGCCGGGGAACCTCTGGAAACACCATATATTTT | CASSRGTSGNTIYF
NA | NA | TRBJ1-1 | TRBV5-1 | TGCGCCAGCAGCGAGCGCAGGGGAGGAACTGAAGCTTTCTTT | CASSERRGGTEAFF
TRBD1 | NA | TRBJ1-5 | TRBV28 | TGTGCCAGCAGTTTAGGACAGGGCTTGCAGCCCCAGCATTTT | CASSLGQGLQPQHF
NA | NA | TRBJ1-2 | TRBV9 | TGTGCCAGCAGCGTAGGGGGGTTTAACTATGGCTACACCTTC | CASSVGGFNYGYTF
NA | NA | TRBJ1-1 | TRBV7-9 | TGTGCCAGCAGCTTAGGTCGGACGGGAAACACTGAAGCTTTCTTT | CASSLGRTGNTEAFF
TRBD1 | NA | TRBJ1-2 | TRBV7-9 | TGTGCCAGCAGCTTAGATCCGTGGGACAGGAGTTATGGCTACACCTTC | CASSLDPWDRSYGYTF
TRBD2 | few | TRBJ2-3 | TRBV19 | TGTGCCAGTAGTAATCTAGCGGGGAGCACAGATACGCAGTATTTT | CASSNLAGSTDTQYF
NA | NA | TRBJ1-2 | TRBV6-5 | TGTGCCAGCAGTTACACGGGGAACTATGGCTACACCTTC | CASSYTGNYGYTF
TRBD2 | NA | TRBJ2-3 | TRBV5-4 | TGTGCCAGCAGCTCCCGGACTAGCGGAGCCACAGATACGCAGTATTTT | CASSSRTSGATDTQYF
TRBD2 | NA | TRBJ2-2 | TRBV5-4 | TGTGCCAGCAGCTTGAGCGGGGGGACCGGGGAGCTGTTTTTT | CASSLSGGTGELFF
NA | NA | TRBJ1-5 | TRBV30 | TGTGCCTGGAGTCCAGGGGCCGGAGGCAATCAGCCCCAGCATTTT | CAWSPGAGGNQPQHF
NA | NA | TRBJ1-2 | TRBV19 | TGTGCCAGTAGTATAGACACGGGCTATGGCTACACCTTC | CASSIDTGYGYTF
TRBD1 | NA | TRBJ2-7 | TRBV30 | TGTGCCTGGTCGGACAGGGGAAACGAGCAGTACTTC | CAWSDRGNEQYF
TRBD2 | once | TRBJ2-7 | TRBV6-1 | TGTGCCACCCGCGGGGGACTCTCCTACGAGCAGTACTTC | CATRGGLSYEQYF
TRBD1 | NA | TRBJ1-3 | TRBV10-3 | TGTGCCATCAGTTACAGGGGTGGAAACACCATATATTTT | CAISYRGGNTIYF
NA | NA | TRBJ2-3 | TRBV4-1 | TGCGCCAGCCGACCAGATCCGTCCCCCGGGAGTAAGGCACGGAGCACAGATACGCAGTATTTT | CASRPDPSPGSKARSTDTQYF
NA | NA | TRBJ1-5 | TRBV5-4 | TGTGCCAGCAGCTTGGACCTGAATCAGCCCCAGCATTTT | CASSLDLNQPQHF
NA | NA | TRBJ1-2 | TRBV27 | TGTGCCAGCAGTTTAAAACCGGGCTCCAACTATGGCTACACCTTC | CASSLKPGSNYGYTF
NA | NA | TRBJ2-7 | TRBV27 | TGTGCCAGCAGTTTACCAAACGTCGGGACTCCAACCTTCTTC | CASSLPNVGTPTFF
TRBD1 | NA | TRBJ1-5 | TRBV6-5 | TGTGCCAGCAGTTTGGGACAGGGAGGAGGCAATCAGCCCCAGCATTTT | CASSLGQGGGNQPQHF
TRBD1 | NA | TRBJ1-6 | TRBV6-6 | TGTGCCAGCAGAACCTCTCGCTCAGGGGGGAATTCACCCCTCCACTTT | CASRTSRSGGNSPLHF
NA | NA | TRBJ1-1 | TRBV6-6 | TGTGCCAGCGGCCCTAGGGGCACTGAAGCTTTCTTT | CASGPRGTEAFF
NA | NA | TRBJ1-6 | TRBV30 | TGTGCCTGGGCATTGCTCCAGGGAAGTAATTCACCCCTCCACTTT | CAWALLQGSNSPLHF
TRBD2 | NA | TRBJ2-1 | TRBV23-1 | TGCGCCAGCAGTCAATCGGCGAGCGGGAGTCCCTACAATGAGCAGTTCTTC | CASSQSASGSPYNEQFF
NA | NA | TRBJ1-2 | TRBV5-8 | TGTGCCAGCAGCTTGGGAGAAGATTATGGCTACACCTTC | CASSLGEDYGYTF
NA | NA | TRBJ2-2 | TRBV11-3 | TGTGCCAGCAGCCGCGGGGTGAACACCGGGGAGCTGTTTTTT | CASSRGVNTGELFF
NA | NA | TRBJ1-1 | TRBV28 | TGTGCCAGCAGTTTGGGGGGTCTAGCGAACACTGAAGCTTTCTTT | CASSLGGLANTEAFF